The T cell receptor (beta chain) under discussion was sequenced for a study of cytomegalovirus exposure and HLA in healthy donors. About the study: An analysis done earlier identified about 120 million unique TCR beta sequences from about 180 million T cells.

Study results and caveats: A later analysis showed TCR association rates differing by HLA locus, peaking at DRB1 and lowest at HLA-C. Productive status was seen about 90% or about 30% of the time for most TCR beta V segments in an earlier analysis. Follow-up analysis later connected one missense variant in DCLRE1C with trimming of TCR beta V- and J-genes.

The PCR used 60 Vbeta and 13 Jbeta primers. Repertoires were generated with immunoSEQ multiplex PCR, while TCRdb's copy carries only in-frame clones and drops some. Among 95,000 to 150,000 clones listed, 73% were seen once. CDR3 length: 17 amino acids. In germline, CDR1 is SGHAT, CDR2 FQNNGV. The ends were cut back, 3 bases at V and 3 bases at J, with 20 bases in the middle. Comment on this clone: Its antigen remains unknown. The CDR3 ends on some other residue instead of the conserved phenylalanine or tryptophan, so this is likely a read error.

This clonotype was obtained from a woman in her thirties or forties in good health and CMV-seronegative. V usage is TRBV11-2 and J usage is TRBJ1-1; D is unresolved. Sequencing input: PBMCs. CDR3 bases: TGTGCCAGCAGCTTCTCTCGAATGTCGGGGAGGGACACTGAAGCTTTCCTT. Residues: CASSFSRMSGRDTEAFL.